These 6 T cell receptor beta chains originate from one sample sequenced in a study of cytomegalovirus exposure and HLA in healthy donors. Primers for the PCR totalled 60 Vbeta and 13 Jbeta. Clones were read by immunoSEQ multiplex PCR, and TCRdb kept only the in-frame ones, dropping some. Among approximately 170,000 clones listed, 60% to 85% were seen once. Source material: PBMCs. The receptors come from a male donor in good health and CMV-seropositive.

V usage is TRBV4-1 and J usage is TRBJ2-7, with a weak D call TRBD1 (5 bases). This CDR3 comprises 13 residues. Germline V gene data show CDR1 as MGHRA and CDR2 as YSYEKL. Trimming removed 0 bases from V and 5 bases from J, with 8 bases in between. CDR3 residues: CASSQDGANEQYF. CDR3 bases: TGCGCCAGCAGCCAAGATGGGGCAAACGAGCAGTACTTC.

CDR3 in amino acids: CSVVERGTTGSGNTIYF. The CDR3 DNA follows: TGCAGCGTAGTCGAGAGGGGGACCACCGGATCTGGAAACACCATATATTTT. The chain combines TRBV29-1 with TRBJ1-3; weak D call: TRBD1 (6 bases). There are 17 residues in the CDR3. V lost 6 bases, J lost 1 base, and 22 bases lay in between. Germline V lookup: CDR1 SQVTM, CDR2 ANQGSEA. Variable domain in full (rest from reference TRBV29-1 and TRBJ1-3): SAVISQKPSRDICQRGTSLTIQCQVDSQVTMMFWYRQQPGQSLTLIATANQGSEATYESGFVIDKFPISRPNLTFSTLTVSNMSPEDSSIYLCSVVERGTTGSGNTIYFGEGSWLTVV.

This clone was counted a few times. The gene calls are TRBV2 and TRBJ1-5, with a possible D match to TRBD1 (6 bases). The germline V gene encodes CDR1 SNHLY and CDR2 FYNNEI. The ends were cut back, 5 bases at V and 5 bases at J, with 13 bases in the middle. The CDR3 is made up of 14 amino acids. The CDR3 nucleotides are TGTGCCAGCAGTAATCGACAGGCCGATCAGCCCCAGCATTTT. It codes for CASSNRQADQPQHF.

This chain connects TRBV25-1 to TRBJ1-3; D is ambiguous. The germline CDR1 and CDR2 sequences are MGHDK and SYGVNS. CDR3 length: 17 residues. The germline V and J ends were trimmed by 4 bases and 0 bases, with 16 bases remaining between them. CDR3 protein: CASSGNLGQTSGNTIYF. The CDR3 region has the DNA TGTGCCAGCAGTGGCAACCTGGGCCAGACCTCTGGAAACACCATATATTTT.

This clone has more than one count but fewer than ten. The gene calls are TRBV10-3 and TRBJ1-2, with TRBD1 matching 9 bases. The trim removed 4 bases at V and 5 bases at J, leaving 11 bases unmatched. Germline loops: CDR1 ENHRY, CDR2 SYGVKD. The CDR3 loop spans 16 amino acids. CDR3 DNA sequence: TGTGCCATCAGTGGGGGGACAGGGAGAGCGAATTATGGCTACACCTTC. Protein: CAISGGTGRANYGYTF.

The DNA for the CDR3 is TGTGCCAGCAGAAGGACAGGGAGAACCTACGAGCAGTACTTC. Its translation: CASRRTGRTYEQYF. The J gene is TRBJ2-7, the V gene TRBV6-1; 8 nucleotides align to TRBD1. Germline V gene data show CDR1 as MNHNS and CDR2 as SASEGT. J gave up 2 bases and V 6 bases, and 6 bases lay outside the gene matches. The CDR3 runs 14 residues.